This T cell receptor beta chain was captured in a study of shared clonotypes between healthy human individuals. Study background: Researchers drew samples from two women and a few men aged 18 to 49.

V lost 3 bases and J 6 bases, leaving 16 bases between the germline ends. The CDR3 sequence is 15 residues long. The germline CDR1 and CDR2 sequences are LNHDA and SQIVND (reference sequence). Turning to this clone: Antigen: not known.

Assay: immunoSEQ multiplex PCR; the TCRdb copy retains only in-frame clones and omits some. The table records a few million clones, just over 90% of them present only once. Notes on the study in general: Clonotype sharing among donors was thought likely to change with sequencing depth. The naive CD4 repertoires of several donors were compared, and roughly 5.1% of clonotypes were shared.

Free of recent acute infections or vaccinations, the donors were healthy HIV-negative adults. The chain joins TRBV19 to TRBJ2-3, with D uncertain. Sequencing was carried out using naive CD4+ T cells sorted from blood. Noted subset: CD45RA+ positively selected. The sequence came from a man in his late teens or twenties in good health. CDR3 sequence reads: CASSIRAAERDTQYF. CDR3 nucleotides: TGTGCCAGTAGTATCCGGGCTGCTGAGAGGGATACGCAGTATTTT. Full variable domain (outside the CDR3, taken from reference TRBV19 and TRBJ2-3): DGGITQSPKYLFRKEGQNVTLSCEQNLNHDAMYWYRQDPGQGLRLIYYSQIVNDFQKGDIAEGYSVSREKKESFPLTVTSAQKNPTAFYLCASSIRAAERDTQYFGPGTRLTVL.